This T cell receptor (beta chain) originates from a study of T-cell reconstitution after alpha-beta-depleted transplantation in children. Points from the study as a whole: At one year after transplant, newly produced T cells mostly accounted for T-cell counts and diversity.

This clonotype was recorded many times. Its matching antigen is unknown. This CDR3 spans 20 amino acids. Trimming removed 4 bases from V and 2 bases from J, with 27 bases in between. Unique molecular identifiers were used in preparing the TCRbeta library. TCRdb re-derived calls from the PCR reads in MiXCR, one entry per CDR3 protein. This table has approximately 490,000 distinct CDR3 sequences, approximately 10% appearing once. The TCR comes from a child aged 2 to 9 with inherited bone marrow failure, due to receive a stem cell transplant. V gene TRBV12-3 or TRBV12-4 combines with J gene TRBJ2-1, with D perhaps assigned TRBD1 or TRBD2 (5 bases each). The input for sequencing was PBMCs, taken before TCRalphabeta/CD19-depleted stem cell transplant. Here the CDR3 DNA reads TGTGCCAGCAGTTCTCCCCCGGGACCAGAGAACCTCTTGCCCTACAATGAGCAGTTCTTC. Protein: CASSSPPGPENLLPYNEQFF.